This entry is about one TCR beta chain. The antigen is unknown. The data derive from a study of radiotherapy plus CTLA-4 blockade in lung cancer. Study details: Patients showed objective responses in about 20% of cases and disease control in just over 30%. Overall study findings and caveats: With interferon-beta, early dynamics of blood T cell clones were reported to best predict response. Blood-borne expansion of tumor-derived TCR clones followed radiotherapy plus ipilimumab.

Germline V lookup: CDR1 SEHNR, CDR2 FQNEAQ (reference sequence). The CDR3 runs to 16 residues. Trimming took off 5 bases at V and 1 base at J, with 15 bases between the two ends. The table came from immunoSEQ multiplex PCR; TCRdb's copy has only in-frame clones and leaves some out. The repertoire includes 45,000 or so clones, roughly four fifths of them detected once, and roughly 3.5% sits in the top ten. In chemo-refractory metastatic non-small-cell lung cancer, patients got ipilimumab CTLA-4 blockade together with focal radiation. The starting material was peripheral blood, obtained from a patient treated with radiotherapy plus ipilimumab. This receptor was obtained from a human donor with non-small cell lung cancer who had a complete response to radiotherapy plus ipilimumab. This sequence joins TRBV7-9 and TRBJ2-1; TRBD2 is a possible D gene (6 bases). As DNA, the CDR3 is TGTGCCAGCAGCCCTTTAGCGGAGATTTCCTACAATGAGCAGTTCTTC. Translation gives CASSPLAEISYNEQFF.